Each of the 10 T cell receptor beta chains below was sequenced from the same sample in a study of T cells in Graves' hyperthyroidism and ophthalmopathy. The source material, RNA transcripts, was used to amplify TCR beta CDR3 regions. Carried out on the TCR CDR3, a first-round RT-PCR used the HTBI primer set. One entry per CDR3 protein, called by TCRdb with MiXCR from the multiplex PCR reads. The sample consists of about 680,000 distinct CDR3 sequences, around a third of them appearing once. Material: blood. All receptors derive from a woman in her thirties or forties with Graves' hyperthyroidism.

V is TRBV20-1 and J is TRBJ2-1, with D possibly being TRBD2 (7 bases). Germline values: CDR1 DFQATT, CDR2 SNEGSKA (reference sequence). The CDR3 runs 16 residues. Trimming took off 5 bases at V and 4 bases at J, with 21 bases between the two ends. The CDR3 region is CSALLGGPLGYNEQFF. CDR3 in DNA: TGCAGTGCTCTCCTCGGGGGGCCACTCGGTTACAATGAGCAGTTCTTC.

V usage is TRBV4-1 and J usage is TRBJ1-2; D gene ambiguous. CDR1 and CDR2 from the germline V gene are MGHRA and YSYEKL. Trimming shortened V by 1 base and J by 4 bases, and 7 bases separated the two germline ends. The CDR3 has 13 amino acids. The CDR3 nucleotides are TGCGCCAGCAGCCAAGCCGCCGGCTATGGCTACACCTTC. Translating gives CASSQAAGYGYTF.

This chain uses TRBV2 with TRBJ2-3; D ambiguous. CDR1 and CDR2 (germline): SNHLY, FYNNEI. This CDR3 contains 16 residues. Trimming took 5 bases from V and 0 from J, leaving 15 bases between them. This CDR3 is CASSRMSFSSTDTQYF. CDR3 nucleotides: TGTGCCAGCAGTCGTATGTCGTTCAGTAGCACAGATACGCAGTATTTT.

The V call is TRBV12-3 or TRBV12-4, the J call TRBJ2-5, with D possibly TRBD2 on 6 matching bases. This CDR3 region has 15 residues. V was clipped by 6 bases and J by 3 bases, with 17 bases between them. As DNA, the CDR3 is TGTGCCAGCAGACCCTTTCGACTAGGGAAAGAGACCCAGTACTTC. Protein: CASRPFRLGKETQYF.

This chain joins TRBV20-1 and TRBJ1-5; a possible D gene is TRBD1 (5 bases). Trimming left V 3 bases short and J 5 bases short, with 8 bases between. The CDR3 covers 12 residues. Germline CDR1 is DFQATT and CDR2 is SNEGSKA (reference sequence). The CDR3, as DNA: TGCAGTGCTAGTATCAGGGATCAGCCCCAGCATTTT. This sequence encodes CSASIRDQPQHF.

V and J are TRBV14 and TRBJ2-7, with 15 bases lining up with TRBD2. The germline V gene encodes CDR1 SGHDN and CDR2 FVKESK. The CDR3 spans 18 residues. V gave up 4 bases and J gave up 2 bases; unmatched junction bases: 9. The CDR3 coding sequence is TGTGCCAGCAGCCCTGGACTAGCGGGGGGGCCTGGAACCTACGAGCAGTACTTC. Translating gives CASSPGLAGGPGTYEQYF.

This clonotype was observed a handful of times. The chain joins TRBV5-1 to TRBJ1-6; D gene ambiguous. V lost 4 bases and J lost 9, with 11 bases in between. CDR1 is SGHRS and CDR2 is YFSETQ in the germline V gene. This CDR3 contains 13 residues. CDR3 region: CASSVGSGSPLHF. The DNA for the CDR3 is TGCGCCAGCAGCGTTGGCAGTGGTTCACCCCTCCACTTT.

The table lists this clonotype with a count of one. A clone one base away is much larger, so this may be a read error. The CDR3 DNA reads as TGTGCCAGCAGTCCTCCTTCGGGGACAGGGGATGAAAAACTGTTTTTT. Translated: CASSPPSGTGDEKLFF. V usage is TRBV7-9 and J usage is TRBJ1-4; 10 bases match TRBD1. The CDR3 is 16 residues long. With 6 bases clipped from V and 6 bases from J, the junction kept 10 bases outside the gene matches. Per germline, CDR1 SEHNR and CDR2 FQNEAQ (reference sequence).

The chain carries TRBV11-1 and TRBJ2-4, with D possibly being TRBD1 (6 bases). CDR3 size: 17 residues. The germline CDR1 and CDR2 sequences are SGHAT and FQDESV (reference sequence). Trimming took off 4 bases at V and 0 bases at J, with 16 bases between the two ends. In DNA form, the CDR3 reads TGTGCCAGCAGCTACGAACCGGGACAAAAAGCCAAAAACATTCAGTACTTC. Its protein is CASSYEPGQKAKNIQYF.

V gene TRBV20-1 combines with J gene TRBJ2-5, with 9 nucleotides matching TRBD2. The CDR3 extends over 12 amino acids. Germline CDR1 is DFQATT and CDR2 is SNEGSKA (reference sequence). The chain's CDR3 is CRGLAGKETQYF. CDR3 bases: TGCAGGGGGCTAGCGGGGAAAGAGACCCAGTACTTC.